This T cell receptor beta chain was retrieved from a study of cytomegalovirus exposure and HLA in healthy donors. Study at large: The roughly 670 first-cohort repertoires shared a platform with the 100 to 150 validation repertoires, as reported in a later analysis.

About this clone itself: Antigen specificity is unknown.

Clones were read by immunoSEQ multiplex PCR, and TCRdb kept only the in-frame ones, dropping some. The sample carries some 140,000 clones, roughly 89% recorded once. Study-level results: Overall, some 160 TCR beta chains were annotated as cytomegalovirus-associated. Specific recognition of CMV antigens was confirmed in vitro for three chains (all CMV-associated).

This CDR3 spans 14 amino acids. The germline V and J ends were trimmed by 5 bases and 8 bases, with 16 bases remaining between them. Germline-derived CDR1 and CDR2 are SGHVS and FNYEAQ. The TCR comes from a woman younger than 35 in good health and CMV-seropositive. This chain links TRBV7-6 with TRBJ2-1, with D perhaps TRBD1 (6 bases). The sequenced material came from PBMCs. CDR3 sequence reads: CASSPTLAGDEQFF. CDR3 nucleotides: TGTGCCAGCAGCCCCACCCTCGCAGGGGATGAGCAGTTCTTC.